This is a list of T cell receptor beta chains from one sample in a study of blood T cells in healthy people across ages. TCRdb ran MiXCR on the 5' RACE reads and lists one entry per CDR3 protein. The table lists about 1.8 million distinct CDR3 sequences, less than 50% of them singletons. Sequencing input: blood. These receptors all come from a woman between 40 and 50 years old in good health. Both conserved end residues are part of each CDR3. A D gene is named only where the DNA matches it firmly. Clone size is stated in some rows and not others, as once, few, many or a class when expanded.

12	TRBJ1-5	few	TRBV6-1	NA	CASSEAEQPQHF	TGTGCCAGCAGTGAAGCTGAACAGCCCCAGCATTTT
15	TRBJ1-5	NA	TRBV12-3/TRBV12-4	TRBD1	CASSPTGGITQPQHF	TGTGCCAGCAGTCCCACAGGGGGCATCACGCAGCCCCAGCATTTT
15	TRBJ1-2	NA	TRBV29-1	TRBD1	CSVEVFRDSNYGYTF	TGCAGCGTTGAAGTGTTCCGGGACAGTAACTATGGCTACACCTTC
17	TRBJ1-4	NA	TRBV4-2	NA	CASSQERRPRAKEKLFF	TGTGCCAGCAGCCAAGAGAGGCGACCCAGGGCGAAGGAAAAACTGTTTTTT
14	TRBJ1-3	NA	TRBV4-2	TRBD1	CVSSPTGSGNTIYF	TGTGTCAGCAGCCCGACAGGGTCCGGAAACACCATATATTTT
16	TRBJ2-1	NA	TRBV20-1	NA	CSTREMGGADYNEQFF	TGCAGTACTAGAGAGATGGGGGGGGCCGACTACAATGAGCAGTTCTTC
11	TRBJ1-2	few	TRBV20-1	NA	CSAGQSGFYTF	TGCAGTGCCGGACAGTCGGGGTTCTACACCTTC
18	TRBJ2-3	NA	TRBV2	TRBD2	CASRGLAGAPRPTDTQYF	TGTGCCAGCAGGGGACTAGCGGGGGCGCCCCGACCCACAGATACGCAGTATTTT
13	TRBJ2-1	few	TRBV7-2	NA	CASSPSSLNEQFF	TGTGCCAGCAGCCCATCCAGTCTAAATGAGCAGTTCTTC
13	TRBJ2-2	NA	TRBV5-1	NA	CASSLDMSGELFF	TGCGCCAGCAGCTTGGATATGTCCGGGGAGCTGTTTTTT
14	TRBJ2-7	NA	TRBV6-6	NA	CASSRNREGVEQYF	TGTGCCAGCAGTCGTAACCGTGAGGGAGTCGAGCAGTACTTC
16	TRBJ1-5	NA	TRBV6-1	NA	CASSEGGDVGNQPQHF	TGTGCCAGCAGTGAAGGGGGGGACGTGGGCAATCAGCCCCAGCATTTT
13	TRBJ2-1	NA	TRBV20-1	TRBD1	CSARGGQGNEQFF	TGCAGTGCCCGAGGGGGACAGGGCAATGAGCAGTTCTTC
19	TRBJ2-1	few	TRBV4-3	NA	CASSQETRQILPSYNEQFF	TGCGCCAGCAGCCAAGAAACGCGACAGATATTACCCTCCTACAATGAGCAGTTCTTC
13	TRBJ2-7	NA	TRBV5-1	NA	CASSFDSPWEQYF	TGCGCCAGCAGCTTTGACAGCCCTTGGGAGCAGTACTTC
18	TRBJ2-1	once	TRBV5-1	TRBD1	CASSLVGGWTGSPDEQFF	TGCGCCAGCAGCTTGGTAGGAGGGTGGACAGGGAGTCCGGATGAGCAGTTCTTC
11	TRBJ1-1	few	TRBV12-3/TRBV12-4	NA	CASSPQGEAFF	TGTGCCAGCTCCCCTCAGGGTGAAGCTTTCTTT
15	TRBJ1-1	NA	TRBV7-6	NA	CASSPLRDMNTEAFF	TGTGCCAGCAGCCCCCTTCGGGACATGAACACTGAAGCTTTCTTT
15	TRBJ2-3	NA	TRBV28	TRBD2	CASSLAGVTKDTQYF	TGTGCCAGCAGTTTAGCGGGGGTCACTAAAGATACGCAGTATTTT
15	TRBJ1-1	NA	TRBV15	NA	CATSSFGDRNTEAFF	TGTGCCACCAGCTCGTTCGGGGATAGGAACACTGAAGCTTTCTTT
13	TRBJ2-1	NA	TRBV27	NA	CASSDSPRDEQFF	TGTGCCAGCAGTGACTCCCCCCGCGATGAGCAGTTCTTC
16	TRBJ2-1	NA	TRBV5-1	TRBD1	CASSLVTGTLYNEQFF	TGCGCCAGCAGCTTGGTGACAGGGACCCTTTACAATGAGCAGTTCTTC
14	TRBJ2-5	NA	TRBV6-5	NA	CASSYVAGLETQYF	TGTGCCAGCAGTTACGTGGCAGGGCTGGAGACCCAGTACTTC
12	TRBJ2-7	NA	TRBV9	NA	CASSEDPGEQYF	TGTGCCAGCAGTGAGGACCCCGGAGAGCAGTACTTC
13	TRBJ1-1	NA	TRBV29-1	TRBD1	CSIDRGVGTEAFF	TGCAGCATAGACAGGGGGGTGGGCACTGAAGCTTTCTTT
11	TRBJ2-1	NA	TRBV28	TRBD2	CALGGVNEQFF	TGTGCCCTGGGAGGGGTCAATGAGCAGTTCTTC
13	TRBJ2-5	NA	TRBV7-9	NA	CASSLGPAVTQYF	TGTGCCAGCAGCTTGGGGCCAGCTGTGACCCAGTACTTC
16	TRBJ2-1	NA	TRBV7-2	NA	CASSLVAVSSYNEQFF	TGTGCCAGCAGCTTAGTTGCAGTTTCCTCTTACAATGAGCAGTTCTTC
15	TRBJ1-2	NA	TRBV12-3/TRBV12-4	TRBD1	CASSPRTGAYYGYTF	TGTGCCAGCAGTCCGAGGACAGGGGCGTACTATGGCTACACCTTC
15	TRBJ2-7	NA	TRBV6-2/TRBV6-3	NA	CASSYSTRGSYEQYF	TGTGCCAGCAGTTACTCGACCAGAGGCTCCTACGAGCAGTACTTC